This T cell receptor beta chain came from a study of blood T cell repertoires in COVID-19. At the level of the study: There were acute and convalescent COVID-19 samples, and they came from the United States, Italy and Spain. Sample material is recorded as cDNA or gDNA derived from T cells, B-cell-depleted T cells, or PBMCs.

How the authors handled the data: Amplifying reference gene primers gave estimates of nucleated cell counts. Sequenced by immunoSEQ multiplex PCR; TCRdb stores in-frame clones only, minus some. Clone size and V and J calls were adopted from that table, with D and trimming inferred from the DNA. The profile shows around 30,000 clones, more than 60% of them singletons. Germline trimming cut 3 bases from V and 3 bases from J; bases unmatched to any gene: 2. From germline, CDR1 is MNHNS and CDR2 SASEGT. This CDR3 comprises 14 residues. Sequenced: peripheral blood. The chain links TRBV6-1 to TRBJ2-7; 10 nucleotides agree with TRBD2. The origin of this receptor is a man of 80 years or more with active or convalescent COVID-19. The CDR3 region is CASSERTSGYEQYF. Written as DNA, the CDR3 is TGTGCCAGCAGTGAGCGGACTAGCGGCTACGAGCAGTACTTC.